This TCR beta chain is from a study of shared clonotypes between healthy human individuals. Selected positively for CCR7 and CD45RO-negative, naive CD8 cells excluded terminally differentiated effector memory CD45RA+ cells. Method: immunoSEQ multiplex PCR; TCRdb's copy keeps in-frame clones and lacks some. Among 2 million to 2.5 million clones listed, 85% to 95% were seen once. V lost 2 bases to trimming and J lost 4 bases, with 14 bases between them. This CDR3 region has 15 residues. Germline CDR1 is MNHEY and CDR2 is SMNVEV (reference sequence). V is TRBV27 and J is TRBJ1-1; D possibly corresponds to TRBD1 (5 bases). The sequence came from a man between 18 and 29 years old in good health. Some clones in this sample may be carry-over from other donors' samples. Sequenced material: naive CD8+ T cells from PBMCs. The CDR3 DNA sequence: TGTGCCAGCAGTTTACTTGGGGAAGGGGTCACTGAAGCTTTCTTT. Translated: CASSLLGEGVTEAFF.